Here is one TCR beta chain with its context. Antigen specificity is unknown. Time point described: week 11, during vaccination. The vaccine gave 300 ug of a 20-mer mutant IDH1 peptide subcutaneously per dose. From germline, CDR1 is MNHEY and CDR2 SMNVEV (reference sequence). The V end was cut by 4 bases, the J end by 6 bases, with 12 bases between. The CDR3 length is 13 residues. The record originates from a study of a mutant IDH1 vaccine in newly diagnosed glioma. As for the study in general: The study gave patients eight vaccinations in weeks 1, 3, 5, 7, 11, 15, 19, 23.

The data were produced by immunoSEQ multiplex PCR, yet TCRdb's version contains in-frame clones alone and is incomplete. The sample lists about 52,000 clones; 91% were seen once. The source was PBMCs, collected from a glioma patient whose treatment included an IDH1 peptide vaccine. The chain couples TRBV27 to TRBJ1-2, with D maybe TRBD1 (5 bases). The source of this sequence is a man between 50 and 59 years old with glioma. CDR3 residues: CASSWGLGDGYTF. The CDR3 nucleotides read TGTGCCAGCAGTTGGGGACTAGGGGATGGCTACACCTTC.